The clone carrying this T cell receptor beta chain has a handful of counts. Its target is unknown. The sample is drawn from a study of cytomegalovirus exposure and HLA in healthy donors. Study results and caveats: For most subjects, TCR beta sequences were reported to predict HLA-A and HLA-B alleles with accuracy.

Researchers ran the PCR with 60 Vbeta and 13 Jbeta primers. The assay was immunoSEQ multiplex PCR, and TCRdb's table has in-frame clones only and misses some. The sample comprises about 67,000 clones, around 63% of which are singletons, and about 1.9% rests with the top ten. The V gene end was trimmed by 5 bases and the J gene end by 1 base; junction bases not matched to a gene: 3. CDR3 length: 15 amino acids. CDR1 and CDR2 from the germline V gene are SGHTA and FQGTGA. The material sequenced was PBMCs. V and J are TRBV7-3 and TRBJ2-2; TRBD2 aligns across 8 bases. This clonotype was obtained from a woman in her 30s in good health and CMV-seronegative. Here the CDR3 DNA reads TGTGCCAGCAGCCCCCGGGGGGGGAACACCGGGGAGCTGTTTTTT. Its translation is CASSPRGGNTGELFF. The full variable domain, in which reference TRBV7-3 and TRBJ2-2 provide the parts outside the CDR3, is GAGVSQTPSNKVTEKGKYVELRCDPISGHTALYWYRQSLGQGPEFLIYFQGTGAADDSGLPNDRFFAVRPEGSVSTLKIQRTERGDSAVYLCASSPRGGNTGELFFGEGSRLTVL.